This TCR beta chain was sequenced during a study of cytomegalovirus exposure and HLA in healthy donors. Study-level results: For most TCR beta V segments, an earlier analysis put the productive rate at about 87% or about 30% of the time. In a later analysis, HLA-C alleles had the fewest associated TCRs, DRB1 alleles the most. HLA restriction was apparent for most CMV-associated TCR beta chains in a later analysis.

Turning to this clone: No antigen is known for it.

The PCR was carried out with 60 Vbeta primers and 13 Jbeta primers. TCRdb's copy holds only in-frame clones and misses some; the assay was immunoSEQ multiplex PCR. The sample shows roughly 200,000 clones, around 75% of them seen only once. Trimming took 5 bases from V and 0 from J, leaving 25 bases between them. This CDR3 has 19 residues. Germline V gene data show CDR1 as SGHTA and CDR2 as FQGNSA. Material for sequencing was PBMCs. This TCR came from a female donor in good health and CMV-seronegative. The rearrangement uses TRBV7-2 and TRBJ1-2; maybe TRBD1 (5 bases). This chain's CDR3 is CASSPYVWGEYEANYGYTF. The CDR3 bases are TGTGCCAGCAGCCCCTACGTCTGGGGGGAGTACGAGGCTAACTATGGCTACACCTTC.